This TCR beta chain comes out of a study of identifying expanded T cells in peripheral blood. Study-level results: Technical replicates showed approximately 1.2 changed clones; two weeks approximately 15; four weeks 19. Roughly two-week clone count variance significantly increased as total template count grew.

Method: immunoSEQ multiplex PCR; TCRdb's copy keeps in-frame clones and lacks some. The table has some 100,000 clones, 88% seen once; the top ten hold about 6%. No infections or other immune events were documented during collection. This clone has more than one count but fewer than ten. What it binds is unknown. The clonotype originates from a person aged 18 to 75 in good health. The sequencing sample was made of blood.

CDR3: CASSLANGSPLHF. The CDR3 DNA reads as TGCGCCAGCAGCTTGGCCAACGGTTCACCCCTCCACTTT. The J gene is TRBJ1-6, the V gene TRBV5-1; no firm D call. V lost 0 bases and J 9 bases, leaving 7 bases between the germline ends. This CDR3 contains 13 residues. The germline gives CDR1 SGHRS, CDR2 YFSETQ.